Each of the 15 T cell receptor beta chains below was sequenced from the same sample in a study of blood T cell repertoires in COVID-19. The assay was immunoSEQ multiplex PCR, and TCRdb's table has in-frame clones only and misses some. The sample has around 300,000 clones, around 88% seen once. The sequencing sample was made of peripheral blood. These receptors were collected from a woman in her twenties or thirties who had recovered from COVID-19.

This clone was detected a few times. The chain is built from TRBV6-2 or TRBV6-3 and TRBJ1-2, with D possibly matching TRBD1 (6 bases). Deletions cut 4 bases from V and 1 base from J, with 13 bases between. This CDR3 has 15 amino acids. From germline, CDR1 is MNHEY and CDR2 SVGEGT. Here the CDR3 reads CASSSYRDNNYGYTF. CDR3 sequence (DNA): TGTGCCAGCAGTTCTTACCGGGACAATAACTATGGCTACACCTTC.

The gene calls are TRBV5-4 and TRBJ2-1; 12 positions match TRBD2. The CDR3 is 17 residues long. Germline V gives CDR1 SGHNT, CDR2 YYREEE (reference sequence). V lost 4 bases to trimming and J lost 8 bases; unmatched junction nucleotides: 13. The DNA for the CDR3 is TGTGCCAGCAGCCGATCCCGACTAGCGGGGGCCCCCGATGAGCAGTTCTTC. Protein sequence: CASSRSRLAGAPDEQFF.

The J gene is TRBJ2-1, the V gene TRBV5-4; 9 nucleotides align to TRBD2. In germline, CDR1 is SGHNT, CDR2 YYREEE (reference sequence). The trim removed 0 bases at V and 9 bases at J, leaving 13 bases unmatched. The CDR3 is made up of 17 amino acids. DNA of the CDR3: TGTGCCAGCAGCTTGGGGGGGGCTTTGAGTAGCGGGAGTGAGCAGTTCTTC. This translates into CASSLGGALSSGSEQFF.

The rearrangement links TRBV19 to TRBJ2-1; 9 bases line up with TRBD1. V lost 5 bases to trimming and J lost 6 bases; unmatched junction nucleotides: 5. The CDR3 has 14 amino acids. Germline loops: CDR1 LNHDA, CDR2 SQIVND (reference sequence). The CDR3 region has the DNA TGTGCCAGTAGTGTCCGGGACAGGGTCAATGAGCAGTTCTTC. Translated, it gives CASSVRDRVNEQFF.

V gene TRBV29-1 combines with J gene TRBJ2-3; a weak D match, TRBD1 (9 bases). The CDR3 runs to 18 residues. CDR1 is SQVTM, CDR2 ANQGSEA, per germline. V lost 7 bases, J lost 0 bases, and 26 bases lay in between. The CDR3 region is CSDREGGQGLSSTDTQYF. As DNA, the CDR3 is TGCAGCGATCGGGAGGGGGGACAGGGACTATCTAGCACAGATACGCAGTATTTT.

The chain uses TRBV19 and TRBJ1-2, with 8 bases matching TRBD1. Trimming took 5 bases from V and 6 from J; bases not matched to a gene: 5. The CDR3 sequence is 13 residues long. CDR1 and CDR2 (germline): LNHDA, SQIVND (reference sequence). The CDR3 nucleotides read TGTGCCAGTAGTCCCCGGGACAGGAATGGCTACACCTTC. It translates to CASSPRDRNGYTF.

In the case of this clone: Other DNA sequences in the same sample also yield this CDR3. The chain uses TRBV20-1 and TRBJ2-7, with TRBD2 matching over 7 bases. Trimming cost V 1 base and J 7 bases; bases outside gene matches: 1. The CDR3 is 11 residues long. Germline assignment: CDR1 DFQATT and CDR2 SNEGSKA (reference sequence). Here the CDR3 DNA reads TGCAGTGCTAGAGCGGGGGGAGAGCAGTACTTC. It is translated as CSARAGGEQYF.

The V gene is TRBV19, the J gene TRBJ1-1, with D possibly TRBD1 on 5 matching bases. V was cut by 5 bases and J by 2 bases, with 12 bases left in between. Germline loops: CDR1 LNHDA, CDR2 SQIVND (reference sequence). The CDR3 consists of 14 residues. DNA of the CDR3: TGTGCCAGTAGTCGGGGGACGGGAAACACTGAAGCTTTCTTT. It yields the protein CASSRGTGNTEAFF.

A note on this clone: The sample has other DNA sequences that encode this CDR3 too. This sequence joins TRBV6-5 and TRBJ2-7; weak D call: TRBD1 (6 bases). V lost 6 bases and J 2 bases, leaving 11 bases between the germline ends. CDR3 length: 13 amino acids. Germline V gene sequence: CDR1 MNHEY, CDR2 SVGAGI. CDR3 DNA: TGTGCCAGCAGCCGGGGACAAACCTACGAGCAGTACTTC. Encoded protein: CASSRGQTYEQYF.

V usage is TRBV3-1 (or the pseudogene TRBV3-2) and J usage is TRBJ1-1, with TRBD1 as a possible D gene (5 bases). The ends were cut back, 1 base at V and 5 bases at J, with 17 bases in the middle. Germline-derived CDR1 and CDR2 are LGHDT and YNNKEL (reference sequence). The CDR3 loop spans 16 amino acids. This chain's CDR3 is CASSQASVARVTEAFF. CDR3 DNA sequence: TGTGCCAGCAGCCAAGCTAGCGTAGCCAGGGTGACTGAAGCTTTCTTT.

The V call is TRBV6-5, the J call TRBJ2-1; 10 bases are a match to TRBD2. In germline, CDR1 is MNHEY, CDR2 SVGAGI. V was pared by 2 bases and J by 12 bases, with 13 bases of the junction left unmatched. The CDR3 consists of 16 residues. CDR3 loop: CASSYGTLAGGSGQFF. In nucleotides, the CDR3 is TGTGCCAGCAGTTACGGGACTTTAGCGGGGGGTTCTGGGCAGTTCTTC.

This rearrangement joins TRBV6-5 to TRBJ1-4; D gene unclear. Trimming stripped 6 bases from V and 8 bases from J, with 7 bases between. This CDR3 comprises 11 residues. From germline, CDR1 is MNHEY and CDR2 SVGAGI. The CDR3 DNA follows: TGTGCCAGCAGAAGAGGAGAAAAACTGTTTTTT. Residues: CASRRGEKLFF.

This chain links TRBV6-5 with TRBJ1-2, with D possibly matching TRBD1 (5 bases). Germline-derived CDR1 and CDR2 are MNHEY and SVGAGI. The CDR3 runs to 14 residues. Trimming cost V 8 bases and J 0 bases, with 13 bases left between them. This chain's CDR3 is CASGPGPANYGYTF. DNA for the CDR3: TGTGCCAGCGGGCCAGGGCCAGCTAACTATGGCTACACCTTC.

The V call is TRBV6-5, the J call TRBJ2-7, with TRBD1 identical over 9 bases. The CDR3 loop spans 15 amino acids. With 1 base clipped from V and 4 bases from J, the junction kept 5 bases outside the gene matches. Germline CDR1 reads MNHEY; CDR2 reads SVGAGI. This CDR3 reads CASSYLGTGFYEQYF. DNA for the CDR3: TGTGCCAGCAGTTACTTGGGGACAGGGTTTTACGAGCAGTACTTC.

This chain uses TRBV5-6 with TRBJ2-1, with D possibly matching TRBD2 (6 bases). The CDR3 contains 13 residues. Germline V gene sequence: CDR1 SGHDT, CDR2 YYEEEE. Trimming left V 6 bases short and J 10 bases short, with 17 bases between. CDR3 nucleotides: TGTGCCAGCAACCGGATCCCGGGAGACGAGCAGTTCTTC. Amino acids: CASNRIPGDEQFF.